This T cell receptor beta chain was retrieved from a study of T cell responses to AZD1222 COVID-19 vaccine. This table comes from immunoSEQ multiplex PCR, and its TCRdb copy is limited to in-frame clones, with some not included. The table lists some 150,000 clones, 92% of them singletons. The study's findings and limits: Vaccine-associated CD4 TCRs ranged over spike, dominating at 160-218 and 743-854.

As concerns this clone: Its antigen is not identified.

The V gene lost 5 bases and the J gene lost 0 bases, with 4 bases spanning the gap. CDR3 length equals 12 residues. The sequence was collected from an adult in good health. The J gene is TRBJ1-1, the V gene TRBV12-3 or TRBV12-4; the D is unclear. Material: peripheral blood, obtained on day 0 of MenACWY control vaccination. This CDR3 reads CASSTVNTEAFF. CDR3 DNA sequence: TGTGCCAGCAGTACAGTGAACACTGAAGCTTTCTTT.